Following are 18 T cell receptor beta chains from one sample sequenced in a study of T cells in Graves' hyperthyroidism and ophthalmopathy. RNA transcripts served as the template for amplifying TCR beta CDR3 regions. The HTBI primer set was used in a first-round RT-PCR of the TCR CDR3. TCRdb analysed the multiplex PCR reads with MiXCR anew, one entry per CDR3 protein. This sample has approximately 700,000 distinct CDR3 sequences; roughly 17% occur once, and the top ten carry around 8%. Material for sequencing was blood. The source is a man aged 18 to 29 with Graves' hyperthyroidism.

The chain couples TRBV7-9 to TRBJ2-1, with 9 nucleotides matching TRBD2. From germline, CDR1 is SEHNR and CDR2 FQNEAQ (reference sequence). V was clipped by 6 bases and J by 5 bases; unmatched bases: 11. The CDR3 consists of 16 residues. The CDR3 nucleotides are TGTGCCAGCAGGACACTACTAGCGGGCTTGGACAATGAGCAGTTCTTC. Protein sequence: CASRTLLAGLDNEQFF.

This clonotype was detected many times. This chain links TRBV5-1 with TRBJ2-1; tentatively, D is TRBD1 or TRBD2 (5 bases each). Germline loops: CDR1 SGHRS, CDR2 YFSETQ. V lost 0 bases and J 6 bases, leaving 7 bases between the germline ends. This CDR3 has 13 residues. The CDR3 here is CASSLGGVNEQFF. The DNA of the CDR3 is TGCGCCAGCAGCTTGGGAGGGGTCAATGAGCAGTTCTTC.

This chain uses TRBV5-4 with TRBJ1-6; the D gene is possibly TRBD1 (6 bases). Germline lookup yields CDR1 SGHNT and CDR2 YYREEE (reference sequence). The CDR3 is 14 amino acids. V shed 4 bases and J shed 5 bases, with 10 bases lying between them. Here the CDR3 DNA reads TGTGCCAGCAGCCAGGGACATGATAATTCACCCCTCCACTTT. This translates into CASSQGHDNSPLHF.

CDR3 in DNA: TGTGCCAGCAGCCAGGGACTAGCGACAACTAGCACAGATACGCAGTATTTT. Its translation: CASSQGLATTSTDTQYF. The chain uses TRBV5-4 and TRBJ2-3; TRBD2 matches at 10 bases. CDR1 SGHNT and CDR2 YYREEE come from the germline V gene (reference sequence). V shed 4 bases and J 0 bases; nucleotides not matched to a gene: 8. The CDR3 is made up of 17 amino acids.

This clonotype came up a few times. The gene calls are TRBV6-1 and TRBJ1-1, with 10 bases aligning to TRBD1. Germline assignment: CDR1 MNHNS and CDR2 SASEGT. The V and J ends lost 4 bases and 1 base, in that order; junction bases with no gene match: 6. The CDR3 is made up of 16 amino acids. CDR3: CASSGRDRGWNTEAFF. In nucleotides, the CDR3 is TGTGCCAGCAGTGGCCGGGACAGGGGCTGGAACACTGAAGCTTTCTTT.

This clonotype was picked up many times. The DNA of the CDR3 is TGTGCCAGCAGTATAGGGACAGGGGCGGCCTACGAGCAGTACTTC. Translated, it gives CASSIGTGAAYEQYF. V usage is TRBV28 and J usage is TRBJ2-7, with 10 nucleotides matching TRBD1. With V trimmed by 5 bases and J by 2 bases, 6 bases remained unmatched. This CDR3 has 15 amino acids. The germline gives CDR1 MDHEN, CDR2 SYDVKM. Filled out from reference TRBV28 and TRBJ2-7, the complete variable domain reads DVKVTQSSRYLVKRTGEKVFLECVQDMDHENMFWYRQDPGLGLRLIYFSYDVKMKEKGDIPEGYSVSREKKERFSLILESASTNQTSMYLCASSIGTGAAYEQYFGPGTRLTVT.

This clonotype was counted between two and nine times. The chain couples TRBV5-1 to TRBJ2-5; 10 nucleotides agree with TRBD1. Germline CDR1 and CDR2: SGHRS and YFSETQ. V was clipped by 4 bases and J by 3 bases; unmatched bases: 6. The CDR3 spans 15 residues. The CDR3 bases are TGCGCCAGCAGCGGGCAGGGGACAGGGGAAGAGACCCAGTACTTC. As protein: CASSGQGTGEETQYF.

This clonotype was counted many times. The chain carries TRBV7-2 and TRBJ2-1; 7 bases are a match to TRBD1. The CDR3 length is 16 residues. With V trimmed by 3 bases and J by 4 bases, 9 bases remained unmatched. CDR1 and CDR2 from the germline V gene are SGHTA and FQGNSA. The CDR3 protein is CASSLNRGPLYNEQFF. In DNA form, the CDR3 reads TGTGCCAGCAGCTTGAACAGGGGCCCCTTATACAATGAGCAGTTCTTC.

The chain joins TRBV20-1 to TRBJ1-5, with TRBD1 matching over 9 bases. In germline, CDR1 is DFQATT, CDR2 SNEGSKA (reference sequence). The CDR3 totals 15 residues. Trimming at V came to 3 bases and at J to 2 bases, leaving 5 bases not matched to a gene. The CDR3 DNA is TGCAGTGCTAGGGACAGGGGAGCCGGCAATCAGCCCCAGCATTTT. It codes for CSARDRGAGNQPQHF.

The table lists this clonotype with a few counts. This chain connects TRBV7-3 to TRBJ2-1; 10 bases line up with TRBD2. Germline V lookup: CDR1 SGHTA, CDR2 FQGTGA. The trim removed 3 bases at V and 5 bases at J, leaving 4 bases unmatched. The CDR3 is 15 amino acids. The CDR3 DNA follows: TGTGCCAGCAGCTTTCACCTAGCGGGAGACAATGAGCAGTTCTTC. Translating it yields CASSFHLAGDNEQFF. The complete variable domain, with remaining parts taken from reference TRBV7-3 and TRBJ2-1, reads GAGVSQTPSNKVTEKGKYVELRCDPISGHTALYWYRQSLGQGPEFLIYFQGTGAADDSGLPNDRFFAVRPEGSVSTLKIQRTERGDSAVYLCASSFHLAGDNEQFFGPGTRLTVL.

This clonotype has only a few counts. The J gene is TRBJ2-2, the V gene TRBV28; D gene uncertain. CDR3 size: 10 residues. Trimming stripped 8 bases from V and 6 bases from J, with 4 bases between. Germline values: CDR1 MDHEN, CDR2 SYDVKM. This chain's CDR3 is CASGPGELFF. CDR3 DNA: TGTGCCAGCGGTCCCGGGGAGCTGTTTTTT.

This clonotype was counted only a few times. The chain has TRBV11-3 and TRBJ2-1; 11 bases align to TRBD2. This CDR3 has 17 residues. V shed 7 bases, J shed 8 bases, and the junction held 16 bases outside the gene matches. In germline, CDR1 is SGHNT, CDR2 YENEEA. CDR3 coding DNA: TGTGCCAGCACCCCTATGATAGCGGGAGGGCCTCGGGATGAGCAGTTCTTC. It translates to CASTPMIAGGPRDEQFF.

There are many counts of this clonotype. The chain is built from TRBV20-1 and TRBJ2-7; D remains ambiguous. Trimming removed 1 base at V and 5 bases at J, with 15 bases between. The germline gives CDR1 DFQATT, CDR2 SNEGSKA (reference sequence). This CDR3 comprises 14 residues. The CDR3 sequence is CSARVRVFRHEQYF. CDR3 in DNA: TGCAGTGCTAGAGTTCGGGTTTTCCGGCACGAGCAGTACTTC.

J is TRBJ2-5 and V is TRBV10-3; a weak D match, TRBD1 (5 bases). CDR3 size: 13 residues. Deletions cut 8 bases from V and 5 bases from J, with 15 bases between. Germline CDR1 and CDR2: ENHRY and SYGVKD. The CDR3 bases are TGTGCCATCCGCCTGACAGTCGGGGAGACCCAGTACTTC. Residues: CAIRLTVGETQYF.

This clonotype was found a few times. CDR3 sequence (DNA): TGTGCCACACAGGGGGCGGGGAATGAGCAGTTCTTC. The encoded protein is CATQGAGNEQFF. The chain links TRBV28 to TRBJ2-1, with TRBD1 identical over 9 bases. V lost 10 bases to trimming and J lost 7 bases; unmatched junction nucleotides: 5. The CDR3 spans 12 residues. Germline V gene data show CDR1 as MDHEN and CDR2 as SYDVKM.

This clonotype has ten or more counts. This chain uses TRBV2 with TRBJ2-7, with a weak D call TRBD1 (5 bases). Between the trimmed V and J ends, which lost 7 bases and 3 bases, there was a span of 10 bases. In germline, CDR1 is SNHLY, CDR2 FYNNEI. CDR3 length equals 12 residues. The CDR3 loop reads CASTRAGYEQYF. CDR3 coding DNA: TGTGCCAGCACCAGGGCCGGCTACGAGCAGTACTTC.

The chain has TRBV20-1 and TRBJ1-3; D is ambiguous. Trimming took 5 bases from V and 0 from J, leaving 8 bases between them. Germline CDR1 and CDR2: DFQATT and SNEGSKA (reference sequence). The CDR3 contains 13 residues. CDR3 DNA sequence: TGCAGTGCTCCCGACAACTCTGGAAACACCATATATTTT. Its protein is CSAPDNSGNTIYF.

This clonotype was detected many times. V and J are TRBV28 and TRBJ2-2; 7 bases are shared with TRBD1. From germline, CDR1 is MDHEN and CDR2 SYDVKM. V lost 2 bases to trimming and J lost 7 bases; unmatched junction nucleotides: 7. This CDR3 region has 15 residues. This CDR3 reads CASSLPQGEGGELFF. Here the CDR3 DNA reads TGTGCCAGCAGTTTACCTCAGGGGGAAGGCGGGGAGCTGTTTTTT.